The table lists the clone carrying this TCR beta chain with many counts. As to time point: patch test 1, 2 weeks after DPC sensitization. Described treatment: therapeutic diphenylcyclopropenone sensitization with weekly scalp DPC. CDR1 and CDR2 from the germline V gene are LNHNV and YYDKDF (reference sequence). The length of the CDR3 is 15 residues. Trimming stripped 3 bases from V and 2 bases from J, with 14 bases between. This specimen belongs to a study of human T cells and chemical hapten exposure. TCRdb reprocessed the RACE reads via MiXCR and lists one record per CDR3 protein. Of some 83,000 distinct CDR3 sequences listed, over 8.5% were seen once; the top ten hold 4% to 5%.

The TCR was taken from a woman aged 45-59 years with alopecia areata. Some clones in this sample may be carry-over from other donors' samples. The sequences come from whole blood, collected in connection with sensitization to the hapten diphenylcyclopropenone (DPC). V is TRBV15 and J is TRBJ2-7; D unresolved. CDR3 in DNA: TGTGCCACCAGCAGGGGAAAAGGCAGTACCTACGAGCAGTACTTC. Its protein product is CATSRGKGSTYEQYF.